Sequencing of this T cell receptor beta chain was carried out in a study of shared clonotypes between healthy human individuals. It was CD45RO-negative cells, positively selected for CCR7, that made up naive CD8 cells, with terminally differentiated effector memory CD45RA+ cells excluded. Deep-level running was used for the assay. Once extracted for a subset, genomic DNA was divided evenly among several immunoSEQ plates. When replicate PCRs were run on sorted subsets, they used 150 to 250 ng DNA, some 30,000 T cell genomes. TCRdb's table, derived via immunoSEQ multiplex PCR, lists solely in-frame clones and lacks some. The table has millions of clones, roughly 91% seen once; the top ten hold about 1.8%. Germline assignment: CDR1 MDHEN and CDR2 SYDVKM. The CDR3 has 14 residues. V shed 8 bases and J shed 2 bases, with 12 bases lying between them.

The receptor was isolated from a man between 18 and 29 years old in good health. Some clones in this sample may be carry-over from other donors' samples. Source material: naive CD8+ T cells from PBMCs. The chain couples TRBV28 to TRBJ2-2; TRBD1 might be the D (6 bases). The CDR3: CASGQQGNTGELFF. In DNA, the CDR3 is TGTGCCAGCGGACAACAGGGAAACACCGGGGAGCTGTTTTTT.